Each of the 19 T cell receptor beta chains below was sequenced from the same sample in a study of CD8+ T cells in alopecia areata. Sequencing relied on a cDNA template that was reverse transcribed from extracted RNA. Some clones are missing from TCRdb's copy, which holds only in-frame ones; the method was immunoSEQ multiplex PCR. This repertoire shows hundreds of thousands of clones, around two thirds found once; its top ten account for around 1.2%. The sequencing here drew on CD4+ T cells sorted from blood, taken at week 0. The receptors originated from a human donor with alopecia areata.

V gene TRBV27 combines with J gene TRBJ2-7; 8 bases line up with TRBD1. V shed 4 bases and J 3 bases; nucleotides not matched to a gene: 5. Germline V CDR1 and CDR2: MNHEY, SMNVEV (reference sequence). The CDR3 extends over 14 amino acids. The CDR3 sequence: CASSSHRGIYEQYF. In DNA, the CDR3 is TGTGCCAGCAGTTCCCACAGGGGGATCTACGAGCAGTACTTC.

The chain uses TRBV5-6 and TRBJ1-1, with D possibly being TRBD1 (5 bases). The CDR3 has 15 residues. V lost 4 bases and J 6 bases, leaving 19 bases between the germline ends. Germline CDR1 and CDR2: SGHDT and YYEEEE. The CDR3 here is CASSPAGAGGAEAFF. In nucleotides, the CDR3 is TGTGCCAGCAGCCCCGCCGGGGCTGGCGGGGCTGAAGCTTTCTTT.

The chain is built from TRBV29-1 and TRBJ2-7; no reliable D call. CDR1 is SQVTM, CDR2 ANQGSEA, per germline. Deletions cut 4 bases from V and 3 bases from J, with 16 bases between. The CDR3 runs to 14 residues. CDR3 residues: CSVGGRKPYYEQYF. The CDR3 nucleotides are TGCAGCGTTGGAGGTAGGAAGCCCTACTACGAGCAGTACTTC.

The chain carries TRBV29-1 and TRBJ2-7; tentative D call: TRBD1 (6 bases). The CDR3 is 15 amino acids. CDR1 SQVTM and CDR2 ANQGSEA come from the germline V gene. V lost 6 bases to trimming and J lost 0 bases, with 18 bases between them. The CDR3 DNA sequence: TGCAGCGTGCGCCGCGATACAGGGAGCTCCTACGAGCAGTACTTC. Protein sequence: CSVRRDTGSSYEQYF.

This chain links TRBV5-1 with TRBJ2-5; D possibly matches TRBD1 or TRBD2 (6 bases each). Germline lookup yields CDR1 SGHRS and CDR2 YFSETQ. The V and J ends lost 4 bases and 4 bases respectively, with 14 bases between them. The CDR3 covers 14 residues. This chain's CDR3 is CASSPSGAGETQYF. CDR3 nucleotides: TGCGCCAGCAGCCCGTCGGGGGCGGGAGAGACCCAGTACTTC.

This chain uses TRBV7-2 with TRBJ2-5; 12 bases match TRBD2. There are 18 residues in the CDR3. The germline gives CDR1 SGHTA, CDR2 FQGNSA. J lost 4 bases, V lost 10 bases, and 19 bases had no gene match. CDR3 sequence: CATDPPLAGGRARETQYF. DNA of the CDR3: TGTGCCACGGACCCGCCACTAGCGGGGGGTAGGGCCCGAGAGACCCAGTACTTC.

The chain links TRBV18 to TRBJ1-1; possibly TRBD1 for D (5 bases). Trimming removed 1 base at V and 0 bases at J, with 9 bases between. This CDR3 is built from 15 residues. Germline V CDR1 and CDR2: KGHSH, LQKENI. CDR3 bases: TGTGCCAGCTCACCACGCCCGGACATGAACACTGAAGCTTTCTTT. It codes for CASSPRPDMNTEAFF.

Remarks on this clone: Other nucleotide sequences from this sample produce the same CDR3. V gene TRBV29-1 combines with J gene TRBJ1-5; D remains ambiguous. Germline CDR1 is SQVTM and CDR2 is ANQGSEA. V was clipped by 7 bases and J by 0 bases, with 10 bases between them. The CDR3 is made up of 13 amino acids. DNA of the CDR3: TGCAGCGCCCAAGGCAGTAGCAATCAGCCCCAGCATTTT. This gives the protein CSAQGSSNQPQHF.

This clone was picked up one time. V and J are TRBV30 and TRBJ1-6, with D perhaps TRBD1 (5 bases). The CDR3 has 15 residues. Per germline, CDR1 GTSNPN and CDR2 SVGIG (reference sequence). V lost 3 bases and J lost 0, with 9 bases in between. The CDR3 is CAWRGESSYNSPLHF. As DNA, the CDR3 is TGTGCCTGGAGGGGGGAAAGCTCCTATAATTCACCCCTCCACTTT.

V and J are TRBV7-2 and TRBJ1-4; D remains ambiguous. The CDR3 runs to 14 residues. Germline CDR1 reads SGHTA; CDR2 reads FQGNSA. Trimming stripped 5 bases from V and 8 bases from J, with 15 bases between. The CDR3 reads CASSLYGSGEKLFF. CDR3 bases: TGTGCCAGCAGCCTATACGGTTCCGGGGAAAAACTGTTTTTT.

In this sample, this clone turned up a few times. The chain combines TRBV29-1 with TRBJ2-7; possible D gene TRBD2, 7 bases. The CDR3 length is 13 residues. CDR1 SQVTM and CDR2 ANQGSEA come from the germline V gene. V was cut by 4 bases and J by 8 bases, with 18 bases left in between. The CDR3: CSVVSGGLNKQYF. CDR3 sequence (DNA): TGCAGCGTTGTTTCCGGGGGGCTAAATAAGCAGTACTTC.

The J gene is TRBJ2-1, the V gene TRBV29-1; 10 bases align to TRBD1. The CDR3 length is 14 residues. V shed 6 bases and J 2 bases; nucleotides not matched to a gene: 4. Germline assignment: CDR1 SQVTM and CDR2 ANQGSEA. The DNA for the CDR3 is TGCAGCGTGGTCGACAGGGGGCCCTACAATGAGCAGTTCTTC. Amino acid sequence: CSVVDRGPYNEQFF.

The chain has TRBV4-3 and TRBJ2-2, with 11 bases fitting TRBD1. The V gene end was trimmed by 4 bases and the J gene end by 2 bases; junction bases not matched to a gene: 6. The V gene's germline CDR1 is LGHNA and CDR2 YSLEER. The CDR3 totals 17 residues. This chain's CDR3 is CASSPDRGRSNTGELFF. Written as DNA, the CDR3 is TGCGCCAGCAGCCCGGACAGGGGGCGGTCTAACACCGGGGAGCTGTTTTTT.

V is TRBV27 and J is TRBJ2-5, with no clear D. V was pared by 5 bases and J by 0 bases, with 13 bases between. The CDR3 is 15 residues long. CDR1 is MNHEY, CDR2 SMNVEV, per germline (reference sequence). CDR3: CASSPGRWYQETQYF. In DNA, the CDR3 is TGTGCCAGCAGTCCCGGACGGTGGTACCAAGAGACCCAGTACTTC.

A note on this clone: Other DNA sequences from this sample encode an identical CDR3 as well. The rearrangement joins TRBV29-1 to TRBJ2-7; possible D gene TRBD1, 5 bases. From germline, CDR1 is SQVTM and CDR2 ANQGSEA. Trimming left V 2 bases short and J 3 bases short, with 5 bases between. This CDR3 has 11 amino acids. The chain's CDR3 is CSVERGYEQYF. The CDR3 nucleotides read TGCAGCGTTGAAAGGGGCTACGAGCAGTACTTC.

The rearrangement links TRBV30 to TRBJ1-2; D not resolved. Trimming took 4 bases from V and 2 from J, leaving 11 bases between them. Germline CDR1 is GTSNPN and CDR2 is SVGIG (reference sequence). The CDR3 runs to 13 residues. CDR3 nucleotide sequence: TGTGCCTGGACAGGCAACCCGAACTATGGCTACACCTTC. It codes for CAWTGNPNYGYTF.

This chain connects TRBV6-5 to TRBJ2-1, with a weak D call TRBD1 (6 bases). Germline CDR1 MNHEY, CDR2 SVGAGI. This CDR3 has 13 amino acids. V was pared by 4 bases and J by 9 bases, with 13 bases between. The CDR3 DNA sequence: TGTGCCAGCAGTTCCGGGACATTGGGTGAGCAGTTCTTC. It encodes CASSSGTLGEQFF.

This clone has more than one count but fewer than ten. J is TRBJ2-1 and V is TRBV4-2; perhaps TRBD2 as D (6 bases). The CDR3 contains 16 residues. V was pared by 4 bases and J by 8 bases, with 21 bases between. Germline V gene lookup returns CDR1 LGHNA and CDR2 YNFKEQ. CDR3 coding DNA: TGTGCCAGCAGCCTGGGAGGAGGACTACCCTTAGATGAGCAGTTCTTC. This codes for CASSLGGGLPLDEQFF.

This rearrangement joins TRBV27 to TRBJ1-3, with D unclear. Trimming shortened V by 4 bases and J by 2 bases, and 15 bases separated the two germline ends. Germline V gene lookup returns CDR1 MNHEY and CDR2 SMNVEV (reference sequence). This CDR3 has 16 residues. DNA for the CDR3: TGTGCCAGCAGTTCCAGTTTTCGTGGAACTGGAAACACCATATATTTT. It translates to CASSSSFRGTGNTIYF.